This paragraph covers one TCR beta chain sequence. This CDR3 region has 14 residues. The germline CDR1 and CDR2 sequences are SEHNR and FQNEAQ (reference sequence). V lost 1 base and J lost 5, with 12 bases in between. This specimen comes from a study of blood T cells in healthy people across ages. Together with a sample-barcoded 5' primer, a J-beta primer mix was included in a second PCR lasting 7 to 11 cycles. TCRdb re-analysed the 5' RACE reads in MiXCR, keeping a single row per CDR3 protein. This sample has approximately 290,000 distinct CDR3 sequences, with roughly 26% found just once. This receptor was identified in a woman in her 70s in good health. The sample consisted of blood. The gene calls are TRBV7-9 and TRBJ2-7; D might be TRBD1 (5 bases). Here the CDR3 DNA reads TGTGCCAGCAGCTTAGGGTCTACAGGTAACGAGCAGTACTTC. This encodes CASSLGSTGNEQYF. Looking up the rest from reference TRBV7-9 and TRBJ2-7 gives the full variable domain: DTGVSQNPRHKITKRGQNVTFRCDPISEHNRLYWYRQTLGQGPEFLTYFQNEAQLEKSRLLSDRFSAERPKGSFSTLEIQRTEQGDSAMYLCASSLGSTGNEQYFGPGTRLTVT.